The rows below give T cell receptor beta chains drawn from one sample of a study of cytomegalovirus exposure and HLA in healthy donors. The protocol was immunoSEQ multiplex PCR, while the TCRdb copy is restricted to in-frame clones and leaves out a portion. The table records approximately 220,000 clones, approximately 83% of them present only once. What was sequenced was PBMCs. These receptors were obtained from a woman aged 25 to 39 in good health and CMV-seropositive. CDR3s leave out the opening cysteine and the closing phenylalanine or tryptophan.

v_gene: TRBV27; CDR3aa: ASGFRDRGYSGYT
v_gene: TRBV25-1; CDR3aa: ASRGQGSHSNQPQH
v_gene: TRBV4-3; CDR3aa: ASSQDRGTEYGYT
v_gene: TRBV6-5; CDR3aa: AAGTGELF
v_gene: TRBV5-4; CDR3aa: ASSPAPGLSNTGELF
v_gene: TRBV5-1; CDR3aa: ASSLVFRENYEQY
v_gene: TRBV25-1; CDR3aa: ASSDSSGSGDEQF
v_gene: TRBV27; CDR3aa: ASSSIGAGNTEAF
v_gene: TRBV6-4; CDR3aa: ASSDSSAGTYGYT
v_gene: TRBV29-1; CDR3aa: SVAGDVHVGNTIY
v_gene: TRBV9; CDR3aa: ASSLDGSVNEQF
v_gene: TRBV5-4; CDR3aa: ASSFGGSRSYEQY
v_gene: TRBV5-1; CDR3aa: ASSPRTGPYEQY
v_gene: TRBV5-1; CDR3aa: ASSLALQGGTEAF
v_gene: TRBV18; CDR3aa: ASSPTGANYGYT
v_gene: TRBV5-1; CDR3aa: ASSPETVDDEQF
v_gene: TRBV2; CDR3aa: ASSLDEGDNQPQH
v_gene: TRBV5-1; CDR3aa: ASSFGTGEGGYT
v_gene: TRBV30; CDR3aa: AWSSDRGAGYT
v_gene: TRBV2; CDR3aa: ASQPGTATGELF
v_gene: TRBV30; CDR3aa: AWSHPGIQSYEQY
v_gene: TRBV2; CDR3aa: ASSEDRVGYGYT
v_gene: TRBV29-1; CDR3aa: SVGLTEAF
v_gene: TRBV6-6; CDR3aa: ASSYGTGSYGYT
v_gene: TRBV18; CDR3aa: ASSPQDRGDEQF
v_gene: TRBV7-3; CDR3aa: ASSLKTGGPTDTQY
v_gene: TRBV29-1; CDR3aa: SVAGGWEQY
v_gene: TRBV5-6; CDR3aa: ASSTAGQGRGYT
v_gene: TRBV29-1; CDR3aa: SVVPIGKNIQY
v_gene: TRBV2; CDR3aa: ASTILKGRDTEAF
v_gene: TRBV7-9; CDR3aa: ASSPPAGRTIYEQY
v_gene: TRBV7-2; CDR3aa: ASSSKGGATGANVLT
v_gene: TRBV2; CDR3aa: ASSRATSTDTQY
v_gene: TRBV30; CDR3aa: AWSVTTARIWATEAF
v_gene: TRBV9; CDR3aa: ASSVGTSYGYT
v_gene: TRBV4-1; CDR3aa: ASSQGLAGAVDTQY
v_gene: TRBV29-1; CDR3aa: SVEDRSDFRDEQY
v_gene: TRBV11-2; CDR3aa: ASSTGYGANTEAF
v_gene: TRBV28; CDR3aa: ASSFSDEQY
v_gene: TRBV18; CDR3aa: ASSPVQDGSEAF
v_gene: TRBV7-9; CDR3aa: ASSLDTGDYGYT
v_gene: TRBV28; CDR3aa: ASSLMAYTFSGNTIY
v_gene: TRBV6-1; CDR3aa: ASSEPKGLAGELF
v_gene: TRBV2; CDR3aa: ASGEGLYNQPQH
v_gene: TRBV4-1; CDR3aa: ASSQVVAGVYEQY
v_gene: TRBV5-1; CDR3aa: ASSLGGLNYGYT
v_gene: TRBV2; CDR3aa: ARRGNTEAF
v_gene: TRBV13; CDR3aa: ASSLGTSGSGEQY
v_gene: TRBV7-9; CDR3aa: ASSLGEGATEAF
v_gene: TRBV28; CDR3aa: ASTKLGNTIY
v_gene: TRBV28; CDR3aa: ASSLYPGLNTEAF
v_gene: TRBV29-1; CDR3aa: SVGGLAGEGYEQY
v_gene: TRBV7-3; CDR3aa: ASSPLGGEGTDTQY
v_gene: TRBV30; CDR3aa: AWSDEYYGYT
v_gene: TRBV5-4; CDR3aa: ASSLGLLGDENTEAF
v_gene: TRBV9; CDR3aa: ASSVGTGEGMNTGELF
v_gene: TRBV7-7; CDR3aa: ASSLSLNTEAF